This T cell receptor beta chain is drawn from a study of STAT5B mutations in CD4+ large granular lymphocyte leukemia. The overall study: Among healthy donors, a particular HLA allele went with more CDR3 'QG' motifs.

Using immunoSEQ multiplex PCR, the repertoire was profiled, and TCRdb retains in-frame clones only, with some absent. This table has around 28,000 clones, approximately 80% appearing once. This clone was observed once. Its antigen is as yet unknown. Controls came from buffy coats of healthy blood donors. J gave up 4 bases and V 3 bases, and 4 bases lay outside the gene matches. CDR3 size: 15 residues. Germline V gene lookup returns CDR1 LNHNV and CDR2 YYDKDF (reference sequence). Broader study findings: Roughly a quarter of private leukemic clonotypes occurred rarely in other patients' non-leukemic repertoires. 8/27 top patient clones versus 2/35 control clones were TRBV06-family.

Sequenced input: CD4+ T cells from blood buffy coats. The rearrangement links TRBV15 to TRBJ2-2, with 8 bases that match TRBD2. The origin of this receptor is a human donor in good health. CDR3 region: CATSSRAGGTGELFF. CDR3 DNA sequence: TGTGCCACCAGCAGTCGGGCGGGGGGCACCGGGGAGCTGTTTTTT.